This passage covers 25 T cell receptor beta chains from one sample sequenced in a study of T cells in Graves' hyperthyroidism and ophthalmopathy. There were TCR beta CDR3 regions amplified from RNA transcripts. The HTBI primer set served for first-round RT-PCR of the TCR CDR3. TCRdb reprocessed the multiplex PCR reads with MiXCR, giving one entry per CDR3 protein. The table records roughly 530,000 distinct CDR3 sequences, 17% of them present only once. Input material: blood. The receptor source for this set is a woman between 18 and 29 years old with Graves' ophthalmopathy.

This sequence joins TRBV10-2 and TRBJ1-4, with D perhaps TRBD1 (5 bases). This CDR3 is 18 amino acids long. Germline CDR1 is WSHSY and CDR2 is SAAADI. V was cut by 4 bases and J by 6 bases, with 24 bases left in between. In nucleotides, the CDR3 is TGCGCCAGCAGTGCGGACGGACGGACTATGATAGGGGATGAAAAACTGTTTTTT. Translating it yields CASSADGRTMIGDEKLFF.

Note on this clonotype: A much larger clone differs from this one at a single base, so this may be a read error. The chain couples TRBV7-8 to TRBJ1-5; 7 bases are a match to TRBD1. CDR3 size: 15 residues. Germline V CDR1 and CDR2: SGHVS, FQNEAQ. The trim removed 3 bases at V and 7 bases at J, leaving 9 bases unmatched. The CDR3 DNA follows: TGTGCCAGCAGCTTGGTGACAGGGACCTCCCAGCCCCAGCATTTT. It translates to CASSLVTGTSQPQHF. Full variable domain (rest looked up from reference TRBV7-8 and TRBJ1-5): GAGVSQSPRYKVAKRGQDVALRCDPISGHVSLFWYQQALGQGPEFLTYFQNEAQLDKSGLPSDRFFAERPEGSVSTLKIQRTQQEDSAVYLCASSLVTGTSQPQHFGDGTRLSIL.

This clonotype occurred many times. V gene TRBV12-3 or TRBV12-4 combines with J gene TRBJ2-2; tentative D call: TRBD1 (5 bases). There are 14 residues in the CDR3. V shed 6 bases and J shed 6 bases, with 14 bases lying between them. Written as DNA, the CDR3 is TGTGCCAGCAGAGCCCAGGGAATGTCCGGGGAGCTGTTTTTT. Translation gives CASRAQGMSGELFF.

This clonotype was recorded many times. The chain joins TRBV3-1 to TRBJ2-5; D not certain. The CDR3 runs 13 residues. Germline lookup yields CDR1 LGHDT and CDR2 YNNKEL (reference sequence). V was shortened by 0 bases and J by 3 bases, with 5 bases between the two germline ends. CDR3 residues: CASSQDLEETQYF. The CDR3 DNA follows: TGTGCCAGCAGCCAAGACCTGGAAGAGACCCAGTACTTC.

Points on this clonotype: At one of its ends the junction is not consistent with the germline gene, which may arise from a read error. The gene calls are TRBV7-3 and TRBJ1-1; D is undetermined. Germline V gene sequence: CDR1 SGHTA, CDR2 FQGTGA. The CDR3 loop spans 13 amino acids. CDR3 residues: CASSHMEEVEAFF. In nucleotides, the CDR3 is TGCGCCAGCAGCCATATGGAAGAGGTAGAAGCTTTCTTT.

The V call is TRBV19, the J call TRBJ2-6; D may match TRBD1 or TRBD2 (5 bases each). Per the germline V gene, CDR1 is LNHDA and CDR2 is SQIVND (reference sequence). This CDR3 is built from 16 residues. Trimming stripped 3 bases from V and 2 bases from J, with 11 bases between. The CDR3 protein is CASSIGVGAGANVLTF. DNA for the CDR3: TGTGCCAGTAGTATCGGGGTAGGGGCTGGGGCCAACGTCCTGACTTTC.

This clonotype was seen repeatedly, ten times or more. The chain couples TRBV6-1 to TRBJ1-1; no firm D call. CDR1 is MNHNS, CDR2 SASEGT, per germline. V shed 3 bases and J shed 1 base, with 6 bases lying between them. The length of the CDR3 is 13 residues. The CDR3 is CASSDLQNTEAFF. CDR3 bases: TGTGCCAGCAGTGACTTACAGAACACTGAAGCTTTCTTT.

Only a few counts were recorded for this clonotype. This chain connects TRBV30 to TRBJ2-1; possible D gene TRBD1, 6 bases. Germline loops: CDR1 GTSNPN, CDR2 SVGIG (reference sequence). This CDR3 comprises 13 residues. The ends were cut back, 3 bases at V and 8 bases at J, with 14 bases in the middle. The chain's CDR3 is CAWRGAISDEQFF. The DNA for the CDR3 is TGTGCCTGGAGGGGGGCTATAAGTGATGAGCAGTTCTTC.

In its sample, this clonotype was seen many times. This chain joins TRBV6-1 and TRBJ2-1; maybe TRBD1 (6 bases). The CDR3 is 12 amino acids. Germline values: CDR1 MNHNS, CDR2 SASEGT. V lost 7 bases to trimming and J lost 8 bases, with 12 bases between them. The CDR3 region has the DNA TGTGCCAGCAACAACAGGGTTGATGAGCAGTTCTTC. This gives the protein CASNNRVDEQFF.

The rearrangement links TRBV5-8 to TRBJ2-3, with TRBD2 identical over 9 bases. This CDR3 comprises 16 residues. Trimming took 4 bases from V and 2 from J; bases not matched to a gene: 8. CDR1 is SGHTS, CDR2 YDEGEE, per germline. The CDR3 spells CASSQEWTSATDTQYF. In DNA, the CDR3 is TGTGCCAGCAGCCAAGAGTGGACTAGCGCCACAGATACGCAGTATTTT.

Many counts were recorded for this clonotype. This sequence joins TRBV9 and TRBJ1-5; D not resolved. CDR3 length: 15 residues. Between the trimmed V and J ends, which lost 0 bases and 5 bases, there was a span of 12 bases. Germline CDR1 is SGDLS and CDR2 is YYNGEE. Here the CDR3 DNA reads TGTGCCAGCAGCGTAGACGGCAAGGAATATCAGCCCCAGCATTTT. Its protein product is CASSVDGKEYQPQHF.

This clonotype appeared a few times. A read error may account for a junction end that differs from germline. The chain links TRBV29-1 to TRBJ1-1; tentatively, D is TRBD1 (6 bases). The germline V gene has CDR1 SQVTM and CDR2 ANQGSEA. The CDR3 contains 14 residues. The CDR3 region is CSVEGPGQYTEAFF. The DNA of the CDR3 is TGCAGCGTCGAAGGTCCGGGACAATACACTGAAGCTTTCTTT.

This clonotype was detected ten times or more. The chain combines TRBV27 with TRBJ2-3; D remains ambiguous. Germline V gene data show CDR1 as MNHEY and CDR2 as SMNVEV (reference sequence). This CDR3 is built from 15 residues. Trimming left V 1 base short and J 2 bases short, with 10 bases between. The DNA of the CDR3 is TGTGCCAGCAGTTTATTCGGACCGATCACAGATACGCAGTATTTT. It yields the protein CASSLFGPITDTQYF.

Many counts were recorded for this clonotype. This sequence joins TRBV7-2 and TRBJ1-2; D is possibly TRBD1 (5 bases). The length of the CDR3 is 15 residues. The germline V and J ends were trimmed by 0 bases and 0 bases, with 8 bases remaining between them. The germline gives CDR1 SGHTA, CDR2 FQGNSA. DNA for the CDR3: TGTGCCAGCAGCTTAGCGGGACTCCCTAACTATGGCTACACCTTC. It codes for CASSLAGLPNYGYTF.

This clonotype has only a few counts. The chain links TRBV5-1 to TRBJ2-5, with TRBD2 identical over 10 bases. CDR1 and CDR2 (germline): SGHRS, YFSETQ. Unmatched junction bases numbered 8, after V lost 4 bases and J lost 5 bases. The CDR3 covers 15 residues. The DNA for the CDR3 is TGCGCCAGCAGCGAGGGACTAGCGATCGGGGAGACCCAGTACTTC. This sequence encodes CASSEGLAIGETQYF. The full variable domain, its missing parts supplied by reference TRBV5-1 and TRBJ2-5, is KAGVTQTPRYLIKTRGQQVTLSCSPISGHRSVSWYQQTPGQGLQFLFEYFSETQRNKGNFPGRFSGRQFSNSRSEMNVSTLELGDSALYLCASSEGLAIGETQYFGPGTRLLVL.

The rearrangement links TRBV7-9 to TRBJ2-7, with TRBD2 matching 10 bases. Germline V gene lookup returns CDR1 SEHNR and CDR2 FQNEAQ (reference sequence). The trim removed 2 bases at V and 2 bases at J, leaving 15 bases unmatched. This CDR3 contains 19 residues. As DNA, the CDR3 is TGTGCCAGCAGCTTAACTCTGGGGGCTAGCGGGGGCCGCCCCTACGAGCAGTACTTC. Residues: CASSLTLGASGGRPYEQYF.

The genes are TRBV7-9 and TRBJ2-1; no firm D call. The V end was cut by 3 bases, the J end by 0 bases, with 3 bases between. The CDR3 length is 13 residues. From germline, CDR1 is SEHNR and CDR2 FQNEAQ (reference sequence). The CDR3 DNA follows: TGTGCCAGCAGCTTCCCCTCCTACAATGAGCAGTTCTTC. This sequence encodes CASSFPSYNEQFF.

This clonotype was observed at least ten times. The V call is TRBV20-1, the J call TRBJ2-3, with D maybe TRBD2 (5 bases). V was pared by 6 bases and J by 8 bases, with 15 bases between. There are 12 residues in the CDR3. Germline CDR1 reads DFQATT; CDR2 reads SNEGSKA (reference sequence). Here the CDR3 reads CSATRGWFTQYF. As DNA, the CDR3 is TGCAGTGCCACTAGAGGGTGGTTTACGCAGTATTTT.

This clonotype was counted between two and nine times. The chain employs TRBV10-3 and TRBJ1-1; TRBD1 is a possible D gene (5 bases). The CDR3 has 14 amino acids. Trimming left V 0 bases short and J 5 bases short, with 10 bases between. From germline, CDR1 is ENHRY and CDR2 SYGVKD. CDR3 protein: CAISESVAGTEAFF. For the CDR3, the DNA is TGTGCCATCAGTGAGTCGGTCGCAGGGACTGAAGCTTTCTTT.

This clonotype was seen more than once but under ten times. At one of its ends the junction is not consistent with the germline gene, which may arise from a read error. The chain employs TRBV11-3 and TRBJ2-7; 9 bases are shared with TRBD1. The CDR3 is 13 amino acids. Per germline, CDR1 SGHNT and CDR2 YENEEA. The CDR3 nucleotides are TGTGCCAGCAGCATAGACAGGGGGGGAGAGCAGTACTTC. Residues: CASSIDRGGEQYF.

This clonotype was seen repeatedly, ten times or more. A read error may account for a junction end that differs from germline. The rearrangement uses TRBV7-9 and TRBJ2-1; 10 bases align to TRBD2. The CDR3 has 15 residues. Germline V lookup: CDR1 SEHNR, CDR2 FQNEAQ (reference sequence). As DNA, the CDR3 is TGTGCCAACAGCTTTCTAGCGGGAGAGGGGGATGAGCAGTTCTTC. Translating it yields CANSFLAGEGDEQFF. The variable domain in full, completed from reference TRBV7-9 and TRBJ2-1, reads DTGVSQNPRHKITKRGQNVTFRCDPISEHNRLYWYRQTLGQGPEFLTYFQNEAQLEKSRLLSDRFSAERPKGSFSTLEIQRTEQGDSAMYLCANSFLAGEGDEQFFGPGTRLTVL.

This clonotype has ten or more counts. The chain joins TRBV11-3 to TRBJ1-6; 7 bases align to TRBD1. V was clipped by 5 bases and J by 7 bases; unmatched bases: 2. This CDR3 is 13 amino acids long. Germline V gene sequence: CDR1 SGHNT, CDR2 YENEEA. The CDR3 DNA is TGTGCCAGCAGCAGGGGGCTCAATTCACCCCTCCACTTT. This gives the protein CASSRGLNSPLHF.

V and J are TRBV4-3 and TRBJ2-1; tentative D call: TRBD1 (6 bases). This CDR3 region has 15 residues. Germline-derived CDR1 and CDR2 are LGHNA and YSLEER. V was pared by 0 bases and J by 3 bases, with 9 bases between. As DNA, the CDR3 is TGCGCCAGCAGCCAAGAGAAGGACAGCTACAATGAGCAGTTCTTC. Translated: CASSQEKDSYNEQFF.

This clonotype was counted at least ten times. The V and J genes are TRBV7-9 and TRBJ2-7; the match to TRBD2 covers 15 bases. The germline gives CDR1 SEHNR, CDR2 FQNEAQ (reference sequence). The CDR3 totals 19 residues. V was clipped by 0 bases and J by 2 bases; unmatched bases: 8. CDR3 region: CASSLAGTSGRPSAYEQYF. In nucleotides, the CDR3 is TGTGCCAGCAGCTTAGCGGGGACTAGCGGGAGGCCGAGTGCCTACGAGCAGTACTTC.

In its sample, this clonotype was seen many times. The J gene is TRBJ1-5, the V gene TRBV20-1; 7 bases map to TRBD1. V shed 2 bases and J 1 base; nucleotides not matched to a gene: 5. The CDR3 consists of 15 residues. Germline CDR1 is DFQATT and CDR2 is SNEGSKA (reference sequence). DNA of the CDR3: TGCAGTGCTAGACCTTCGACAGGGAGCAATCAGCCCCAGCATTTT. Protein: CSARPSTGSNQPQHF.